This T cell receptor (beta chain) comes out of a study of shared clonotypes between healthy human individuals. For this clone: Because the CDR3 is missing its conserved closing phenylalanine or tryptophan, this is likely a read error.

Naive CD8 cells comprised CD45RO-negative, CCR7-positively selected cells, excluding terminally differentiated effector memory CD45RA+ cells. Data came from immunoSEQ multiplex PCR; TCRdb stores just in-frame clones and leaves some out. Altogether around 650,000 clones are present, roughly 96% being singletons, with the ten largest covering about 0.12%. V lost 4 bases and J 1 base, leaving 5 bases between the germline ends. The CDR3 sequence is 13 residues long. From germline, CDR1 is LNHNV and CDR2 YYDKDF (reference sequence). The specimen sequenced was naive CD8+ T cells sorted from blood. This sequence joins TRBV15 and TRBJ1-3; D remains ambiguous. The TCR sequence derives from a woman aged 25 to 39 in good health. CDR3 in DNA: TGTGCCACCAGCACCTCTTCTGGAAACACCATATATCTT. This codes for CATSTSSGNTIYL.